This passage covers 13 T cell receptor beta chains from one sample sequenced in a study of T cell changes during pregnancy in multiple sclerosis. TCRdb's table, derived via immunoSEQ multiplex PCR, lists solely in-frame clones and lacks some. The repertoire holds around 56,000 clones, approximately 91% seen once, with over 1.5% in the top ten. Here the sequenced sample was peripheral blood, taken after pregnancy. The receptors were sampled from a female donor with multiple sclerosis, enrolled in a pregnancy study.

The chain uses TRBV4-2 and TRBJ1-5, with 7 bases aligning to TRBD1. J lost 2 bases, V lost 3 bases, and 7 bases had no gene match. Germline V gene sequence: CDR1 LGHNA, CDR2 YNFKEQ. The CDR3 totals 16 residues. CDR3 sequence: CASSHDRGLGNQPQHF. The CDR3 DNA reads TGTGCCAGCAGCCACGATAGGGGGCTGGGCAATCAGCCCCAGCATTTT.

The chain is built from TRBV6-5 and TRBJ2-1; perhaps TRBD1 as D (6 bases). The CDR3 length is 16 residues. Germline CDR1 reads MNHEY; CDR2 reads SVGAGI. V lost 4 bases and J 7 bases, leaving 20 bases between the germline ends. This CDR3 reads CASSFSPALGGNEQFF. The CDR3 DNA reads TGTGCCAGCAGTTTTTCCCCGGCTTTAGGGGGTAATGAGCAGTTCTTC.

The chain recombines TRBV6-5 with TRBJ2-1; 7 bases align to TRBD2. Germline trimming cut 9 bases from V and 1 base from J; bases unmatched to any gene: 3. Per germline, CDR1 MNHEY and CDR2 SVGAGI. The CDR3 is made up of 13 amino acids. CDR3 in amino acids: CASGGGSYNEQFF. In DNA, the CDR3 is TGTGCCAGTGGCGGGGGATCCTACAATGAGCAGTTCTTC.

The chain has TRBV28 and TRBJ1-1; D gene ambiguous. The CDR3 is 15 amino acids. V was cut by 6 bases and J by 0 bases, with 14 bases left in between. Looked up from germline, CDR1 is MDHEN and CDR2 is SYDVKM. The CDR3 is CASSSALSMNTEAFF. CDR3 coding DNA: TGTGCCAGCAGCTCCGCACTTTCGATGAACACTGAAGCTTTCTTT.

This clone came up once. The rearrangement joins TRBV19 to TRBJ1-6; a possible D gene is TRBD1 (6 bases). V was shortened by 8 bases and J by 6 bases, with 23 bases between the two germline ends. This CDR3 has 17 residues. Per germline, CDR1 LNHDA and CDR2 SQIVND (reference sequence). The CDR3 sequence is CASRQAAPFPGNSPLHF. The CDR3 DNA reads as TGTGCCAGTCGACAGGCGGCGCCGTTTCCGGGTAATTCACCCCTCCACTTT.

This chain uses TRBV5-5 with TRBJ2-5, with 8 bases matching TRBD2. The CDR3 covers 15 residues. Germline loops: CDR1 SGHKS, CDR2 YYEKEE (reference sequence). V dropped 2 bases and J dropped 5; count of bases not matched to a gene: 8. DNA for the CDR3: TGTGCCAGCAGCTTTTCCGGGACTAGTGGCGAGACCCAGTACTTC. This sequence encodes CASSFSGTSGETQYF.

The V and J genes are TRBV6-1 and TRBJ2-3, with D possibly being TRBD1 (5 bases). The CDR3 runs 15 residues. Germline values: CDR1 MNHNS, CDR2 SASEGT. Trimming removed 0 bases from V and 0 bases from J, with 7 bases in between. CDR3 bases: TGTGCCAGCAGTGAAGCGACAGTTAGCACAGATACGCAGTATTTT. It yields the protein CASSEATVSTDTQYF.

The chain links TRBV19 to TRBJ1-2, with TRBD1 matching 7 bases. The V gene's germline CDR1 is LNHDA and CDR2 SQIVND (reference sequence). CDR3 length: 16 residues. V lost 7 bases and J lost 2; bases outside the gene matches: 13. The CDR3 here is CASKEMRQGFNYGYTF. The DNA of the CDR3 is TGTGCCAGTAAGGAGATGAGACAGGGATTCAACTATGGCTACACCTTC. Full variable domain (rest looked up from reference TRBV19 and TRBJ1-2): DGGITQSPKYLFRKEGQNVTLSCEQNLNHDAMYWYRQDPGQGLRLIYYSQIVNDFQKGDIAEGYSVSREKKESFPLTVTSAQKNPTAFYLCASKEMRQGFNYGYTFGSGTRLTVV.

This chain uses TRBV19 with TRBJ1-3; D uncertain. CDR1 and CDR2 (germline): LNHDA, SQIVND (reference sequence). V lost 8 bases, J lost 0 bases, and 11 bases lay in between. The CDR3 runs to 14 residues. CDR3 sequence: CASLSEFSGNTIYF. The CDR3 DNA follows: TGTGCCAGTCTTTCCGAGTTCTCTGGAAACACCATATATTTT.

The CDR3: CASSLGGLAGSAQYF. As DNA, the CDR3 is TGCGCCAGCAGCTTGGGGGGACTAGCGGGGTCGGCCCAGTACTTC. The chain has TRBV5-1 and TRBJ2-5; 13 nucleotides align to TRBD2. Germline V gives CDR1 SGHRS, CDR2 YFSETQ. With V trimmed by 0 bases and J by 9 bases, 5 bases remained unmatched. This CDR3 spans 15 amino acids.

This chain joins TRBV6-5 and TRBJ1-4; maybe TRBD1 (6 bases). Trimming removed 6 bases at V and 5 bases at J, with 16 bases between. The CDR3 is 15 residues long. From germline, CDR1 is MNHEY and CDR2 SVGAGI. The CDR3 sequence is CASRLTGNPNEKLFF. CDR3 DNA sequence: TGTGCCAGCAGGCTTACAGGGAATCCAAATGAAAAACTGTTTTTT.

The genes are TRBV5-6 and TRBJ1-5; 9 bases are shared with TRBD1. Trimming at V came to 4 bases and at J to 5 bases, leaving 4 bases not matched to a gene. Germline lookup yields CDR1 SGHDT and CDR2 YYEEEE. This CDR3 region has 14 residues. DNA for the CDR3: TGTGCCAGCAGCCCCGGGGACAGGGATCAGCCCCAGCATTTT. As protein: CASSPGDRDQPQHF. Variable domain in full (rest from reference TRBV5-6 and TRBJ1-5): DAGVTQSPTHLIKTRGQQVTLRCSPKSGHDTVSWYQQALGQGPQFIFQYYEEEERQRGNFPDRFSGHQFPNYSSELNVNALLLGDSALYLCASSPGDRDQPQHFGDGTRLSIL.

This clone has just one count. The chain combines TRBV7-2 with TRBJ2-7, with TRBD2 matching 7 bases. Germline loops: CDR1 SGHTA, CDR2 FQGNSA. V trimming: 5 bases; J trimming: 5 bases; junction bases outside the gene matches: 12. The CDR3 is 15 amino acids. The CDR3 is CASSPGRGTEDEQYF. CDR3 coding DNA: TGTGCCAGCAGCCCCGGGCGGGGGACGGAAGACGAGCAGTACTTC.